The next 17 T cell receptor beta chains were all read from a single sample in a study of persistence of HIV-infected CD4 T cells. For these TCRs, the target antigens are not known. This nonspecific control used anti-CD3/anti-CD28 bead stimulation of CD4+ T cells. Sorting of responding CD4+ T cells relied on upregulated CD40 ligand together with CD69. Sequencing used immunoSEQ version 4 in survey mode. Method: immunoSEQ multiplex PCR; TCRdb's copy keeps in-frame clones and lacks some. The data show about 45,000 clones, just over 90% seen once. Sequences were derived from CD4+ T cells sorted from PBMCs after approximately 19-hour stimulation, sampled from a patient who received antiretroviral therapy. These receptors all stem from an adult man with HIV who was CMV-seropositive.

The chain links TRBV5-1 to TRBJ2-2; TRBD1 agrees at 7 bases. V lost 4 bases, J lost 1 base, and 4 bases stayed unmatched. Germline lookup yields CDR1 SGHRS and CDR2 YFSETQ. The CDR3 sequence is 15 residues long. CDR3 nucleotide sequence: TGCGCCAGCAGCATGGACAGGTTGAACACCGGGGAGCTGTTTTTT. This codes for CASSMDRLNTGELFF.

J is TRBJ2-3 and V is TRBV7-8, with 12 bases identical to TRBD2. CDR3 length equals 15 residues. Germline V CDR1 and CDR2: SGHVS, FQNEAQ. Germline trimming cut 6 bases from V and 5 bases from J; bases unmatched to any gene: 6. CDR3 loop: CASRALAGGLDTQYF. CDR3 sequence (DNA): TGTGCCAGCAGGGCACTAGCGGGGGGATTAGATACGCAGTATTTT.

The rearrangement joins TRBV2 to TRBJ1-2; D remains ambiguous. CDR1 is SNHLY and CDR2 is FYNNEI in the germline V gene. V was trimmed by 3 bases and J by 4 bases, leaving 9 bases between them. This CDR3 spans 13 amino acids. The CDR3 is CASSDGESYGYTF. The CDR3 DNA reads TGTGCCAGCAGTGACGGGGAGAGCTATGGCTACACCTTC. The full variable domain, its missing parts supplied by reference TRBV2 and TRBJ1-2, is EPEVTQTPSHQVTQMGQEVILRCVPISNHLYFYWYRQILGQKVEFLVSFYNNEISEKSEIFDDQFSVERPDGSNFTLKIRSTKLEDSAMYFCASSDGESYGYTFGSGTRLTVV.

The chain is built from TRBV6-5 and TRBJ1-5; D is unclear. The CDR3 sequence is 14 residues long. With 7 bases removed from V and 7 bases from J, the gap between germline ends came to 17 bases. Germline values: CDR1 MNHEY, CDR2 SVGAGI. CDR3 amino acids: CASILAPRGQPQHF. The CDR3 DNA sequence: TGTGCCAGCATCCTGGCCCCGAGAGGCCAGCCCCAGCATTTT.

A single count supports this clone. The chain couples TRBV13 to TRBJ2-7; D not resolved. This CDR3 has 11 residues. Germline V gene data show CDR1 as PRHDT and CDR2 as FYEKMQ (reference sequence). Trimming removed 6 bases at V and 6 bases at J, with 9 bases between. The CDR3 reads CASSFDGEQYF. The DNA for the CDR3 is TGTGCCAGCAGTTTCGACGGCGAGCAGTACTTC.

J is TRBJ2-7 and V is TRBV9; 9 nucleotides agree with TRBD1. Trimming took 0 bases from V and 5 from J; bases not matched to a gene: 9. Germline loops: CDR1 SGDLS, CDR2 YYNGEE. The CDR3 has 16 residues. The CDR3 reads CASSVDLGQGGNEQYF. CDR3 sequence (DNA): TGTGCCAGCAGCGTAGATCTGGGACAGGGAGGAAACGAGCAGTACTTC.

CDR3 loop: CASSPITANYGYTF. CDR3 nucleotide sequence: TGTGCCAGCAGTCCTATAACCGCTAACTATGGCTACACCTTC. This rearrangement joins TRBV5-5 to TRBJ1-2; D uncertain. CDR3 size: 14 residues. Germline CDR1 is SGHKS and CDR2 is YYEKEE (reference sequence). The ends were cut back, 5 bases at V and 0 bases at J, with 11 bases in the middle.

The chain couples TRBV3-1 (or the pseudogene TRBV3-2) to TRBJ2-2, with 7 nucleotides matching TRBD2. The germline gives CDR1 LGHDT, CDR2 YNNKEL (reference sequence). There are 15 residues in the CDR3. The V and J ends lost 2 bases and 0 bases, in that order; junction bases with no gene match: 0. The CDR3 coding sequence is TGTGCCAGCAGCCAACTAGCGGCGAACACCGGGGAGCTGTTTTTT. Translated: CASSQLAANTGELFF.

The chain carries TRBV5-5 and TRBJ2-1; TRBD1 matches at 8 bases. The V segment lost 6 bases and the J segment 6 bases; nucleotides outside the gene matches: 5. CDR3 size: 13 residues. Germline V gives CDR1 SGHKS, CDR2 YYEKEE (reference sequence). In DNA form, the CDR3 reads TGTGCCAGCAACCGCAGGGGGCCCAATGAGCAGTTCTTC. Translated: CASNRRGPNEQFF.

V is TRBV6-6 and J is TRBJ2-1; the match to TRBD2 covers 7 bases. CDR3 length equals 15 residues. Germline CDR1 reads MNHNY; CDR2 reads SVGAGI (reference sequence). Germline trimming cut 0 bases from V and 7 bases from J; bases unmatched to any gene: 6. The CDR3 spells CASSYSGGESNEQFF. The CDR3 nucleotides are TGTGCCAGCAGTTACTCTGGGGGGGAGTCTAATGAGCAGTTCTTC.

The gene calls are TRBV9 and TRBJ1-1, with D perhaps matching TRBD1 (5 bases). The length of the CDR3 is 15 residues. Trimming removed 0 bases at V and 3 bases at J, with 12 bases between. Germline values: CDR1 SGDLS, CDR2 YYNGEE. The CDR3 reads CASSVAGGTDTEAFF. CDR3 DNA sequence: TGTGCCAGCAGCGTAGCCGGGGGGACGGACACTGAAGCTTTCTTT.

The CDR3 sequence is CASSLGFSQRDVPYEQYF. Here the CDR3 DNA reads TGCGCCAGCAGCTTGGGATTCTCCCAACGGGACGTGCCCTACGAGCAGTACTTC. The chain is built from TRBV5-1 and TRBJ2-7; D might be TRBD1 or TRBD2, each matching 5 bases. Germline assignment: CDR1 SGHRS and CDR2 YFSETQ. This CDR3 contains 18 residues. The V end was cut by 0 bases, the J end by 2 bases, with 21 bases between.

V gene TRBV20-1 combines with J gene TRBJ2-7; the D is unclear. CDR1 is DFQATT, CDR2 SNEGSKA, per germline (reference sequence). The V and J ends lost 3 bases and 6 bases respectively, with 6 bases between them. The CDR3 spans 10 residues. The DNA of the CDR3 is TGCAGTGCTAGCCCACGCGAGCAGTACTTC. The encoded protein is CSASPREQYF.

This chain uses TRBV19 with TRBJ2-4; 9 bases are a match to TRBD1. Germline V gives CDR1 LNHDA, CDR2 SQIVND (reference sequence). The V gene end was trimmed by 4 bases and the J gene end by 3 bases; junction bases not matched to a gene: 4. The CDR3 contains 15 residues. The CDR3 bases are TGTGCCAGTAGTACGACAGGGGGAAACAAAAACATTCAGTACTTC. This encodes CASSTTGGNKNIQYF. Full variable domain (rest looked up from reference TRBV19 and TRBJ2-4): DGGITQSPKYLFRKEGQNVTLSCEQNLNHDAMYWYRQDPGQGLRLIYYSQIVNDFQKGDIAEGYSVSREKKESFPLTVTSAQKNPTAFYLCASSTTGGNKNIQYFGAGTRLSVL.

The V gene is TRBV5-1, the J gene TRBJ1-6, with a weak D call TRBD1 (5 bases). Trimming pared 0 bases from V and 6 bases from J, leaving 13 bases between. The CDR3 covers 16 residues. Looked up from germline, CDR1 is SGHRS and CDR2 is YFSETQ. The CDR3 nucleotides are TGCGCCAGCAGCTTGGTTGGGGGGACGGTTAATTCACCCCTCCACTTT. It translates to CASSLVGGTVNSPLHF.

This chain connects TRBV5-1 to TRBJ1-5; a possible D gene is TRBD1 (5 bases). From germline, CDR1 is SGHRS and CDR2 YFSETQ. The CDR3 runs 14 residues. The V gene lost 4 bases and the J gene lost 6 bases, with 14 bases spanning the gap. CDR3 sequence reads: CASSVIQVSQPQHF. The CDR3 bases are TGCGCCAGCAGCGTTATACAGGTAAGTCAGCCCCAGCATTTT.

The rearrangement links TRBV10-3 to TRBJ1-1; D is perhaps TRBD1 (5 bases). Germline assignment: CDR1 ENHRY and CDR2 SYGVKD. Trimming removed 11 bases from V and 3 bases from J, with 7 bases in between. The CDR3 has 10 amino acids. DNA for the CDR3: TGTGCCTCGGGGGACACTGAAGCTTTCTTT. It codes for CASGDTEAFF.